The 15 T cell receptor beta chains in this list originate from one sample, sequenced in a study of response to subunit inactivated influenza vaccine. TCRdb recomputed calls from the RT-PCR reads with MiXCR, one row per CDR3 protein. The table records about 180,000 distinct CDR3 sequences, about 9% of them present only once. The starting material was non-naive T cells sorted from PBMCs, obtained on the day of vaccination. These receptors were obtained from a man in his fifties who received an inactivated influenza vaccine.

This clonotype turned up a few times. The genes are TRBV5-6 and TRBJ2-5, with TRBD2 identical over 12 bases. The V and J ends lost 3 bases and 5 bases, in that order; junction bases with no gene match: 5. Looked up from germline, CDR1 is SGHDT and CDR2 is YYEEEE. The CDR3 is made up of 15 amino acids. The CDR3 nucleotides are TGTGCCAGCAGCTACCTGGGACTAGCGGGTGAGACCCAGTACTTC. Protein sequence: CASSYLGLAGETQYF.

This clonotype was found a few times. The genes are TRBV4-2 and TRBJ2-6; weak D call: TRBD2 (7 bases). Germline values: CDR1 LGHNA, CDR2 YNFKEQ. CDR3 length equals 16 residues. With 8 bases removed from V and 4 bases from J, the gap between germline ends came to 18 bases. CDR3 sequence (DNA): TGTGCCAGCGGCTCTGGGGGGGGCGTAGGGGCCAACGTCCTGACTTTC. It translates to CASGSGGGVGANVLTF.

This clonotype was detected only a few times. The V and J genes are TRBV25-1 and TRBJ2-7; D is unresolved. The CDR3 loop spans 14 amino acids. Trimming took off 5 bases at V and 5 bases at J, with 16 bases between the two ends. CDR1 MGHDK and CDR2 SYGVNS come from the germline V gene. The CDR3 DNA follows: TGTGCCAGCAGTAAACGGCTTAGAGGCGACGAGCAGTACTTC. Its translation is CASSKRLRGDEQYF.

This clonotype was seen many times. The chain is built from TRBV20-1 and TRBJ2-1; 10 bases line up with TRBD2. The CDR3 covers 16 residues. Germline V lookup: CDR1 DFQATT, CDR2 SNEGSKA (reference sequence). V shed 3 bases, J shed 4 bases, and the junction held 9 bases outside the gene matches. The CDR3 coding sequence is TGCAGTGCTAGGTCATTTGAGACTAGCGGGTACAATGAGCAGTTCTTC. This sequence encodes CSARSFETSGYNEQFF.

This clonotype was observed at least ten times. The V and J genes are TRBV5-5 and TRBJ1-3; D might be TRBD1 (6 bases). Germline lookup yields CDR1 SGHKS and CDR2 YYEKEE (reference sequence). With 4 bases removed from V and 0 bases from J, the gap between germline ends came to 14 bases. The CDR3 consists of 16 residues. This CDR3 reads CASSETGIDSGNTIYF. CDR3 bases: TGTGCCAGCAGCGAGACAGGAATCGACTCTGGAAACACCATATATTTT.

This clonotype was seen a handful of times. The gene calls are TRBV6-1 and TRBJ2-2, with 12 bases identical to TRBD2. The V gene end was trimmed by 8 bases and the J gene end by 9 bases; junction bases not matched to a gene: 4. The CDR3 extends over 13 amino acids. Germline-derived CDR1 and CDR2 are MNHNS and SASEGT. CDR3 in amino acids: CASELAGGWELFF. In DNA, the CDR3 is TGTGCCAGCGAACTAGCGGGGGGATGGGAGCTGTTTTTT.

The rearrangement uses TRBV27 and TRBJ2-7; a possible D gene is TRBD2 (6 bases). Germline CDR1 is MNHEY and CDR2 is SMNVEV (reference sequence). The CDR3 length is 16 residues. Deletions cut 5 bases from V and 0 bases from J, with 17 bases between. For the CDR3, the DNA is TGTGCCAGCAGTGGGAGGTGGGACGTTGACTCCTACGAGCAGTACTTC. Its protein is CASSGRWDVDSYEQYF.

The chain is built from TRBV18 and TRBJ2-5; 11 bases match TRBD2. V trimming: 4 bases; J trimming: 2 bases; junction bases outside the gene matches: 3. Germline loops: CDR1 KGHSH, CDR2 LQKENI. This CDR3 contains 15 residues. CDR3 protein: CASSLGTSGQETQYF. The CDR3 DNA reads TGTGCCAGCTCACTCGGGACTAGCGGACAAGAGACCCAGTACTTC.

The sample holds many counts of this clonotype. Its ends do not fully match the called genes, so a read error is possible. The gene calls are TRBV12-3 or TRBV12-4 and TRBJ2-5; the D is unclear. The CDR3 is made up of 12 amino acids. CDR3 in amino acids: CASSSPQGTQYF. The CDR3 DNA follows: TGTGCCAGCAGCTCGCCCCAAGGGACCCAGTACTTC.

This clonotype appeared a few times. The gene calls are TRBV7-3 and TRBJ2-1; D remains ambiguous. Trimming left V 4 bases short and J 11 bases short, with 12 bases between. CDR1 is SGHTA and CDR2 is FQGTGA in the germline V gene. This CDR3 is 12 amino acids long. CDR3 sequence: CASSSGPRQQFF. The DNA for the CDR3 is TGTGCCAGCAGCTCCGGACCCAGACAGCAGTTCTTC.

This clonotype was picked up many times. This chain joins TRBV28 and TRBJ2-7, with D perhaps TRBD1 or TRBD2 (5 bases each). The CDR3 length is 13 residues. The V gene's germline CDR1 is MDHEN and CDR2 SYDVKM. V lost 7 bases and J lost 4, with 14 bases in between. Here the CDR3 reads CASTLGVDYEQYF. The CDR3 region has the DNA TGTGCCAGCACGTTGGGGGTGGATTACGAGCAGTACTTC.

The chain couples TRBV2 to TRBJ2-1; no firm D call. V gave up 7 bases and J gave up 7 bases, with 11 bases separating them. The CDR3 is made up of 12 amino acids. The germline V gene encodes CDR1 SNHLY and CDR2 FYNNEI. This CDR3 reads CASKKLDNEQFF. In DNA, the CDR3 is TGTGCCAGCAAGAAATTAGATAATGAGCAGTTCTTC.

On this clonotype itself: With a much larger clone just one base away, this may be a read error. The chain carries TRBV5-1 and TRBJ2-3; D unclear. There are 16 residues in the CDR3. Per the germline V gene, CDR1 is SGHRS and CDR2 is YFSETQ. V dropped 1 base and J dropped 2 bases, with 14 bases sitting between them. DNA of the CDR3: TGCGCCAGCAGCTTGCTTTCCGGATCTGTCACAGATACGCAGTATTTT. Its translation: CASSLLSGSVTDTQYF.

This clonotype was picked up many times. The chain joins TRBV3-1 to TRBJ1-6; TRBD1 matches 9 bases. CDR3 length: 16 amino acids. The germline V gene encodes CDR1 LGHDT and CDR2 YNNKEL (reference sequence). With V trimmed by 1 base and J by 9 bases, 7 bases remained unmatched. The CDR3 DNA follows: TGTGCCAGCAGCCAAGCAGGGACAGGGAATGGTTCACCCCTCCACTTT. Its translation: CASSQAGTGNGSPLHF.

The V and J genes are TRBV6-5 and TRBJ1-5; no definite D call. This CDR3 spans 18 amino acids. V was pared by 4 bases and J by 0 bases, with 19 bases between. CDR1 is MNHEY and CDR2 is SVGAGI in the germline V gene. CDR3 nucleotide sequence: TGTGCCAGCAGTTCACCCCCGGACGAATTCCATAGCAATCAGCCCCAGCATTTT. Translating it yields CASSSPPDEFHSNQPQHF.